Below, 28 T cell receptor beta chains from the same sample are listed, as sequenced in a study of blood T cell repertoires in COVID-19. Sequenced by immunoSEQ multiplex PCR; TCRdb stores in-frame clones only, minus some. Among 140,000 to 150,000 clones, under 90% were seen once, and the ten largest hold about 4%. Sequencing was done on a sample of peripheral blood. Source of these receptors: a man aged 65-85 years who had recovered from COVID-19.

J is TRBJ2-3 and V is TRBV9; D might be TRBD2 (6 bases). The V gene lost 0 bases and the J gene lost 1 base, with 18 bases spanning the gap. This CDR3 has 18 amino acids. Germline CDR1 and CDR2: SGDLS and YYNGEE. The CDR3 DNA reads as TGTGCCAGCAGCGTAGCCAGCGGAGGGACGAGGGGCACAGATACGCAGTATTTT. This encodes CASSVASGGTRGTDTQYF.

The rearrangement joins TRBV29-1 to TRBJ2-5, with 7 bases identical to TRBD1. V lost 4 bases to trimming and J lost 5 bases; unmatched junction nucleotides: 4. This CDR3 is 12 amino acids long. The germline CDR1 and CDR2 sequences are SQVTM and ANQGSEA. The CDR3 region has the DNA TGCAGCGTTGCAGGGGGTCGGGAGACCCAGTACTTC. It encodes CSVAGGRETQYF. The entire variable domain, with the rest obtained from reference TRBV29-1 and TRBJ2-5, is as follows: SAVISQKPSRDICQRGTSLTIQCQVDSQVTMMFWYRQQPGQSLTLIATANQGSEATYESGFVIDKFPISRPNLTFSTLTVSNMSPEDSSIYLCSVAGGRETQYFGPGTRLLVL.

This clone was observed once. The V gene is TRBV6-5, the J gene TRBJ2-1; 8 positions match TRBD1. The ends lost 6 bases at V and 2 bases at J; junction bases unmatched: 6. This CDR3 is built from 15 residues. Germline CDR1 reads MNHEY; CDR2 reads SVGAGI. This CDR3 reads CASSRRTGPYNEQFF. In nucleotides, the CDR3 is TGTGCCAGCAGCCGAAGGACAGGGCCCTACAATGAGCAGTTCTTC.

Here the CDR3 reads CASSLQGTAVEQYF. DNA of the CDR3: TGTGCCAGCAGCCTCCAGGGAACTGCCGTCGAGCAGTACTTC. This rearrangement joins TRBV13 to TRBJ2-7; possible D gene TRBD1, 5 bases. V lost 5 bases, J lost 6 bases, and 17 bases lay in between. CDR3 length: 14 amino acids. Germline CDR1 PRHDT, CDR2 FYEKMQ (reference sequence).

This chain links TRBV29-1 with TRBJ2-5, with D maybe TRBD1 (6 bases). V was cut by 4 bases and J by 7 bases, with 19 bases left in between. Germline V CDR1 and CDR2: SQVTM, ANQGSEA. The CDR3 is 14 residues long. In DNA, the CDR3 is TGCAGCGTTGGCATCACAGGGTCCGCAGGGACCCAGTACTTC. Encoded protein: CSVGITGSAGTQYF.

CDR3 sequence (DNA): TGCGCCAGCAGCTCGGGACTAGCGGGGTACAATGAGCAGTTCTTC. It translates to CASSSGLAGYNEQFF. V is TRBV4-3 and J is TRBJ2-1, with TRBD2 identical over 13 bases. V trimming: 5 bases; J trimming: 4 bases; junction bases outside the gene matches: 2. The CDR3 is 15 amino acids. Looked up from germline, CDR1 is LGHNA and CDR2 is YSLEER.

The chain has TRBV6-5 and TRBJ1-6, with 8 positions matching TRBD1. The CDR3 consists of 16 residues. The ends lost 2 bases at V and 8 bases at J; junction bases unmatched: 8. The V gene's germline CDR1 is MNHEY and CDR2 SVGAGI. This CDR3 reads CASSYKQGGADSPLHF. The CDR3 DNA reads TGTGCCAGCAGTTACAAACAGGGGGGTGCCGATTCACCCCTCCACTTT.

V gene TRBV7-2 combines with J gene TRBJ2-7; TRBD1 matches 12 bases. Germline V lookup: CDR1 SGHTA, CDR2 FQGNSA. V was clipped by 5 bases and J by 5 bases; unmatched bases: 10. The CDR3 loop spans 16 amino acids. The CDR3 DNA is TGTGCCAGCAGCCTGAACCGGGACAGGGGGCGCAACGAGCAGTACTTC. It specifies CASSLNRDRGRNEQYF.

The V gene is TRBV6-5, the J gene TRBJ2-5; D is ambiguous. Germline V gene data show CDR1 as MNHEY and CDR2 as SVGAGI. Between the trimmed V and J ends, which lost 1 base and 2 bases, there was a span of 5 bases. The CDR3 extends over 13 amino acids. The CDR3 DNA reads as TGTGCCAGCAGTTACTGGCAGCAAGAGACCCAGTACTTC. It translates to CASSYWQQETQYF.

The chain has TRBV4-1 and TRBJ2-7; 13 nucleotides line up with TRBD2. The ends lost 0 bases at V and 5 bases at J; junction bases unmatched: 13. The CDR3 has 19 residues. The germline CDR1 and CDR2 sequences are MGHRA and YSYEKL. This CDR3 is CASSQDSLTSGRARDEQYF. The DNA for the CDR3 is TGCGCCAGCAGCCAAGACTCCCTAACTAGCGGGAGGGCCCGCGACGAGCAGTACTTC.

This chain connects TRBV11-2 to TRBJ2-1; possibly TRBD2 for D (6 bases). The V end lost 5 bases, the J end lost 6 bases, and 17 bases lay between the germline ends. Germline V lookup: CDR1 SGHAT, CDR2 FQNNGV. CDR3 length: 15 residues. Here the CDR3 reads CASSISGSGPNEQFF. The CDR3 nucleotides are TGTGCCAGCAGCATTAGCGGTTCCGGCCCCAATGAGCAGTTCTTC.

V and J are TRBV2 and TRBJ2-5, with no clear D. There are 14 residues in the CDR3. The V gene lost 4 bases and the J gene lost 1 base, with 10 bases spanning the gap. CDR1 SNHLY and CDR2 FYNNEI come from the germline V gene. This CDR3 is CASSVGSSQETQYF. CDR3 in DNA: TGTGCCAGCAGTGTGGGCAGCTCCCAAGAGACCCAGTACTTC.

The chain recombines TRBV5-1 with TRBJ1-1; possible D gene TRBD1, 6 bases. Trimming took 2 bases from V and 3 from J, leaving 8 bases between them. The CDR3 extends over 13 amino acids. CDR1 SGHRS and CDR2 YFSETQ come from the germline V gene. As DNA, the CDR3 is TGCGCCAGCAGCTTTCCAGGGGACACTGAAGCTTTCTTT. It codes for CASSFPGDTEAFF. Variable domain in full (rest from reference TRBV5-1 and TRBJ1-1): KAGVTQTPRYLIKTRGQQVTLSCSPISGHRSVSWYQQTPGQGLQFLFEYFSETQRNKGNFPGRFSGRQFSNSRSEMNVSTLELGDSALYLCASSFPGDTEAFFGQGTRLTVV.

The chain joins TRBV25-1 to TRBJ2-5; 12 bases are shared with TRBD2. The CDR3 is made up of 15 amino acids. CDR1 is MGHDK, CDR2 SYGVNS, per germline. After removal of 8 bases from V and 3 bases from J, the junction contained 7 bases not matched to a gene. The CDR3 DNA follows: TGTGCCAGCTGCCCTACTAGCGGGAGGAAAGAGACCCAGTACTTC. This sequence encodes CASCPTSGRKETQYF.

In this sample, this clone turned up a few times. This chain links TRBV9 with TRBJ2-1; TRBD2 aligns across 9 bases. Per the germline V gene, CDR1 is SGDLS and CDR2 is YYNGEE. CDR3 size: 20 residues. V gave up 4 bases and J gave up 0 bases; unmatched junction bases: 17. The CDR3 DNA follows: TGTGCCAGCAGCCCCCGGGGTAGCGGGAGTCCAGCGAGCTCCTACAATGAGCAGTTCTTC. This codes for CASSPRGSGSPASSYNEQFF.

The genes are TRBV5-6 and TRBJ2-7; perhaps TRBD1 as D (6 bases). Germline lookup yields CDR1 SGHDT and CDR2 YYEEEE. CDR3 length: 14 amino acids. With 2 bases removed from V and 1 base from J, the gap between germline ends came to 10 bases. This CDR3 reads CASSFDRISYEQYF. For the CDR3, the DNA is TGTGCCAGCAGCTTTGACAGGATTTCCTACGAGCAGTACTTC.

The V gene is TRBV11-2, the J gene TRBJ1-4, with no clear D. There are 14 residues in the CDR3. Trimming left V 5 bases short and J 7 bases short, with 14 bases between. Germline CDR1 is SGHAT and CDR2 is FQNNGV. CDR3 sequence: CASSPAWAGEKLFF. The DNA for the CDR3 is TGTGCCAGCAGCCCCGCATGGGCGGGTGAAAAACTGTTTTTT.

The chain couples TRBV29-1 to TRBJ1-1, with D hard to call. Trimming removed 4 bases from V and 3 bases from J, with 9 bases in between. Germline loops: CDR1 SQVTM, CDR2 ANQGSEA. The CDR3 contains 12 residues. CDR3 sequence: CSVGGGHTEAFF. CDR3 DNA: TGCAGCGTTGGGGGAGGGCACACTGAAGCTTTCTTT.

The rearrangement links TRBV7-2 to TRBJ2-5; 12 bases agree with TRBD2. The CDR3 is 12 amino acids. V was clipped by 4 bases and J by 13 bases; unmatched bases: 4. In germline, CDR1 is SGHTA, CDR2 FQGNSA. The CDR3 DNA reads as TGTGCCAGCAGCTGGACTAGCGGGGATTCGTACTTC. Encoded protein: CASSWTSGDSYF.

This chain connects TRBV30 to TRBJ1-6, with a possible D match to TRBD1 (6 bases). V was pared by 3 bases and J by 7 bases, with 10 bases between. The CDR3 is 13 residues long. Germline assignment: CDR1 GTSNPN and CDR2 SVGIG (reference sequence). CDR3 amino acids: CAWSEGVNSPLHF. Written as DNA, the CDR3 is TGTGCCTGGAGCGAGGGGGTAAATTCACCCCTCCACTTT.

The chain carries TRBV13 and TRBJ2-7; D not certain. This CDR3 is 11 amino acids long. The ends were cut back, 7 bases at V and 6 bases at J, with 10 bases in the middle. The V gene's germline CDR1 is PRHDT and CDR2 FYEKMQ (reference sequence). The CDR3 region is CASIQDLEQYF. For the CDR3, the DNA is TGTGCCAGCATCCAGGATCTCGAGCAGTACTTC.

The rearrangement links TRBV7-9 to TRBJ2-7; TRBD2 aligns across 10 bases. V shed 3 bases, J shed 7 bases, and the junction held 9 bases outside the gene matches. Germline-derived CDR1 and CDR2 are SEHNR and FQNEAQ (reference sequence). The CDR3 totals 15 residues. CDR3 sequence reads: CASSFALAGVGEQYF. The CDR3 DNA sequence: TGTGCCAGCAGCTTTGCGCTAGCGGGAGTGGGAGAGCAGTACTTC.

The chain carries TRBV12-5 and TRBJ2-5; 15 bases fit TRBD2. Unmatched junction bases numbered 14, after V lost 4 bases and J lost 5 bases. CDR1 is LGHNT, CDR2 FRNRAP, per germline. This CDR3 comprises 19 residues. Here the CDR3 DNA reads TGTGCTAGTGGTTCGGGGGGTGGACTAGCGGGAGGGCCTCGGGAGACCCAGTACTTC. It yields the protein CASGSGGGLAGGPRETQYF.

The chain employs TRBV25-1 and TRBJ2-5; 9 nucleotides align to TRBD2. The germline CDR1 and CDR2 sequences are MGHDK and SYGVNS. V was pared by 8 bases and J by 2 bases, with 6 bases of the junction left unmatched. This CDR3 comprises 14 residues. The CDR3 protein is CASRGLARQETQYF. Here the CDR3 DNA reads TGTGCCAGCCGTGGACTAGCGAGACAAGAGACCCAGTACTTC.

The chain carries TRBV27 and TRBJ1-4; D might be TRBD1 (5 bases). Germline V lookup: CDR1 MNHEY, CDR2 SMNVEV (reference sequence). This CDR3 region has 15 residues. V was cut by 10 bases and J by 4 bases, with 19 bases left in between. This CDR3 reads CANLPDSLNNEKLFF. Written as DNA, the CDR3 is TGTGCCAACCTACCCGACAGCCTGAATAATGAAAAACTGTTTTTT.

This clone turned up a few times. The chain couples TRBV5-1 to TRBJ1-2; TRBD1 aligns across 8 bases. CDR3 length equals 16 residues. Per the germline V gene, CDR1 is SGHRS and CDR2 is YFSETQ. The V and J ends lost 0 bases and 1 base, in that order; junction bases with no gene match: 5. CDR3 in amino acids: CASSLEGTGSNYGYTF. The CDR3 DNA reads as TGCGCCAGCAGCTTGGAGGGGACAGGTAGTAACTATGGCTACACCTTC.

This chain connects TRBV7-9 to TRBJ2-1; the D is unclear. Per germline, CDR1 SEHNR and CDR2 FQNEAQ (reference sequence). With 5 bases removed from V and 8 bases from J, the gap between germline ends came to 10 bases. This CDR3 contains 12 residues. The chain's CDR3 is CASSPEFYEQFF. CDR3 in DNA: TGTGCCAGCAGCCCTGAGTTCTATGAGCAGTTCTTC.

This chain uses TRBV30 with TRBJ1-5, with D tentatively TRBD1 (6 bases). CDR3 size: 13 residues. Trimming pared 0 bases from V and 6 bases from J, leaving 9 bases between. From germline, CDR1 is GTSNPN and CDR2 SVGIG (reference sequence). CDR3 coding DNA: TGTGCCTGGAGTGTACAGGGCAGTCAGCCCCAGCATTTT. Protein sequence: CAWSVQGSQPQHF.